The clone carrying this T cell receptor (beta chain) was recorded at least ten times. TCRdb independently ran MiXCR on the 5' RACE reads; one entry per CDR3 protein. This table has 120,000 to 150,000 distinct CDR3 sequences, 6% to 6.5% appearing once. Germline lookup yields CDR1 MGHRA and CDR2 YSYEKL. Trimming took 4 bases from V and 4 from J; bases not matched to a gene: 8. The CDR3 has 15 residues. This entry comes from a study of T-cell memory formation after mild COVID-19. The sequence was obtained from an adult woman who had mild COVID-19 (a few samples of this study predate the infection). Cell type and time point are not known. V is TRBV4-1 and J is TRBJ1-2; 8 bases map to TRBD1. Sequencing was performed on PBMCs or a T cell subset sorted from them (not recorded which). This chain's CDR3 is CASSRNDRGGYGYTF. The DNA of the CDR3 is TGCGCCAGCAGCCGAAATGACAGGGGAGGCTATGGCTACACCTTC.